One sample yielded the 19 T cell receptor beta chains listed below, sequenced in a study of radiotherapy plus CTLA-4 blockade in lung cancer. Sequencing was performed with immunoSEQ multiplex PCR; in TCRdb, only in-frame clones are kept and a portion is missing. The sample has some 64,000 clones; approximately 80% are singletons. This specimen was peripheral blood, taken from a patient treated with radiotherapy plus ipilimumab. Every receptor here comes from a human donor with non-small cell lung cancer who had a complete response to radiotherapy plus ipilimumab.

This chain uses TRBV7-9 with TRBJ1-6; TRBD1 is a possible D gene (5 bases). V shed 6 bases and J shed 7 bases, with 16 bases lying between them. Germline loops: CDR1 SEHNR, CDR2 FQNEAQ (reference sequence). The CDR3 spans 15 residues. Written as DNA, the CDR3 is TGTGCCAGCAGGTACATTGGGGCAGAAAATTCACCCCTCCACTTT. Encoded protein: CASRYIGAENSPLHF.

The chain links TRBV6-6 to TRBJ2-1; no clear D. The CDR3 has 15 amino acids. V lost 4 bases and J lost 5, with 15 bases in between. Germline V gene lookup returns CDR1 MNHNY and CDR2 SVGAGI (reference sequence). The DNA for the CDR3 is TGTGCCAGCAGTTCCCCCCGCCTGTTCGACAATGAGCAGTTCTTC. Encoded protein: CASSSPRLFDNEQFF.

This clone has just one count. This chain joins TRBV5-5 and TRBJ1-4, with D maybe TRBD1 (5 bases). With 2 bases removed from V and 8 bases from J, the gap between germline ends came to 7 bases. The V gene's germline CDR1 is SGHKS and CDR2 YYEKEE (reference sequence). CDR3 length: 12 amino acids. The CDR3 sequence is CASSFGTEKLFF. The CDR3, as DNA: TGTGCCAGCAGCTTCGGGACGGAAAAACTGTTTTTT.

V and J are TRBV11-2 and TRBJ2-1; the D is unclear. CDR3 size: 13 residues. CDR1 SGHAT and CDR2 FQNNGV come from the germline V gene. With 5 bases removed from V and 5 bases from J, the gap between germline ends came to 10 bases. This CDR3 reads CASSPARNNEQFF. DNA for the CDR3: TGTGCCAGCAGCCCCGCGCGGAACAATGAGCAGTTCTTC.

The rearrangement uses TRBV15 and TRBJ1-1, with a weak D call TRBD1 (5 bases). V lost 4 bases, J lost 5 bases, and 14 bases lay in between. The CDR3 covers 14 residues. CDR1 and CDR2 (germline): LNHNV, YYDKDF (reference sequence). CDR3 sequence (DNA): TGTGCCACCAGCATAGCGGCTTGGGGGACTGAAGCTTTCTTT. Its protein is CATSIAAWGTEAFF.

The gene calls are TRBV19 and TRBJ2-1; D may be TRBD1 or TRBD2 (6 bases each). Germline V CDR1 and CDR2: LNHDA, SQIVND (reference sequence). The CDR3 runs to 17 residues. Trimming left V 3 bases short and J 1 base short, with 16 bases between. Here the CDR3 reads CASSMLYRGPSYNEQFF. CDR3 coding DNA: TGTGCCAGTAGTATGCTCTACCGGGGGCCTTCCTACAATGAGCAGTTCTTC.

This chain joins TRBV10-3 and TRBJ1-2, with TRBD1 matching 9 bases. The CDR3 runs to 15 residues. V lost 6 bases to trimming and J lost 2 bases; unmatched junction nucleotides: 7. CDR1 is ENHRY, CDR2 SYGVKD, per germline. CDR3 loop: CAIRRDRAANYGYTF. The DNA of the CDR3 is TGTGCCATCAGACGGGACAGGGCGGCAAACTATGGCTACACCTTC.

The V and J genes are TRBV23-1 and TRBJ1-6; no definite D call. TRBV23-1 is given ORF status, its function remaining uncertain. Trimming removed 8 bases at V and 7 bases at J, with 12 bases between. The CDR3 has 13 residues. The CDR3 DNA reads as TGCGCCAGCGGGAGTACGGGGAATTCACCCCTCCACTTT. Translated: CASGSTGNSPLHF.

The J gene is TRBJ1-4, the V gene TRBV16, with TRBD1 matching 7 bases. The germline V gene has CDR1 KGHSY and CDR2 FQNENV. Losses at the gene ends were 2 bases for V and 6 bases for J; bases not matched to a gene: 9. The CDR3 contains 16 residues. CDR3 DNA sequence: TGTGCCAGCAGCCAAAGTATCGGGACAGTGGATGAAAAACTGTTTTTT. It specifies CASSQSIGTVDEKLFF.

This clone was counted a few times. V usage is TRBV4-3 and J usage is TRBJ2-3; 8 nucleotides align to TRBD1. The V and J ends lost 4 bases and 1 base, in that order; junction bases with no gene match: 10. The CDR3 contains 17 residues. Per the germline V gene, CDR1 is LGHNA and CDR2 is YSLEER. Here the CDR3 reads CASSPSRQGRRTDTQYF. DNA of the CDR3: TGCGCCAGCAGCCCAAGTAGACAGGGGAGGCGCACAGATACGCAGTATTTT.

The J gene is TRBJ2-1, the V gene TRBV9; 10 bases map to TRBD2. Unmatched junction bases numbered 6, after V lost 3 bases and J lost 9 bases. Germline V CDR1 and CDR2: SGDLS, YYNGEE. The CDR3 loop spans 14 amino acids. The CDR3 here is CASSASGGETEQFF. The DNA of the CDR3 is TGTGCCAGCAGCGCGAGCGGGGGGGAGACTGAGCAGTTCTTC.

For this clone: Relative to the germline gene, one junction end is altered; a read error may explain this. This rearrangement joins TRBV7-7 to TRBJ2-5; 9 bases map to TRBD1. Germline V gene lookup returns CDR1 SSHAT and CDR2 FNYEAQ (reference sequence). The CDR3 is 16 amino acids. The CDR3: CASSLSTGTGRETQYF. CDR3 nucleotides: TGTGCTAGCAGCCTATCGACCGGGACAGGGAGGGAGACCCAGTACTTC.

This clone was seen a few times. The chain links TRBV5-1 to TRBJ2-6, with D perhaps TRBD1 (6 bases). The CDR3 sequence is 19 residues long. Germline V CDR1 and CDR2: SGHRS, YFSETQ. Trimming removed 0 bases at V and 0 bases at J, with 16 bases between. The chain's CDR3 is CASSLANPGVGSGANVLTF. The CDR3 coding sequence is TGCGCCAGCAGCTTGGCCAACCCAGGGGTAGGCTCTGGGGCCAACGTCCTGACTTTC.

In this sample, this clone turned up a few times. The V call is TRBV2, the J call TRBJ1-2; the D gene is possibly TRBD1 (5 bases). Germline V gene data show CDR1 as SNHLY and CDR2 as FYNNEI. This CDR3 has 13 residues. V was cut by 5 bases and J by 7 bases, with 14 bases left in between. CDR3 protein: CASSTKGYSGYTF. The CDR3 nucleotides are TGTGCCAGCAGTACCAAGGGGTACTCTGGCTACACCTTC.

Here the CDR3 reads CSVERTLDTEAFF. The CDR3 region has the DNA TGCAGCGTTGAAAGGACTCTGGACACTGAAGCTTTCTTT. The chain recombines TRBV29-1 with TRBJ1-1, with D hard to call. The CDR3 has 13 residues. V was trimmed by 2 bases and J by 3 bases, leaving 10 bases between them. Germline-derived CDR1 and CDR2 are SQVTM and ANQGSEA.

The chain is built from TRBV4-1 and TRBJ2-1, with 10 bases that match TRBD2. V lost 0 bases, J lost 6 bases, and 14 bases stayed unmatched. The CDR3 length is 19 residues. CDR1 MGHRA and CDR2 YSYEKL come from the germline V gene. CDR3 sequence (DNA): TGCGCCAGCAGCCAAGATGTATATGTAGCGGGAGGAAACGGCAATGAGCAGTTCTTC. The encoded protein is CASSQDVYVAGGNGNEQFF.

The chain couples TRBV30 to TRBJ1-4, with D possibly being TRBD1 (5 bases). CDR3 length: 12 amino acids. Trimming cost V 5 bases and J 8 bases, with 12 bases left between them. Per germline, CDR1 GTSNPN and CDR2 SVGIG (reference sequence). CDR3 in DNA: TGTGCCTGGGGGTCAGGGAACGAAAAACTGTTTTTT. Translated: CAWGSGNEKLFF.

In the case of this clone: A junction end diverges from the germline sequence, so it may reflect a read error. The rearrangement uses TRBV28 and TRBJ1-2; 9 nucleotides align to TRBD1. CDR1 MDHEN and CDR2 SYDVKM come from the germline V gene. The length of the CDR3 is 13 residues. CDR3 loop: CASSTPATGGLHF. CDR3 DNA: TGTGCCAGCAGTACTCCTGCGACAGGGGGGCTCCACTTC.

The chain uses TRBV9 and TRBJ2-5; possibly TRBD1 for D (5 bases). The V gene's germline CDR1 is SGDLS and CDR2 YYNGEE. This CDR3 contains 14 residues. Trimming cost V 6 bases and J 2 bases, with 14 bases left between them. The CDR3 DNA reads TGTGCCAGCACTCCCGACAGATCTCAAGAGACCCAGTACTTC. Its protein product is CASTPDRSQETQYF.